This entry describes one TCR beta chain. Assay used: immunoSEQ multiplex PCR; TCRdb lists only in-frame clones, some missing. The data show 250,000 or so clones, around 84% seen once. The ends were cut back, 4 bases at V and 3 bases at J, with 11 bases in the middle. This CDR3 region has 14 residues. Germline V gene data show CDR1 as SGHDN and CDR2 as FVKESK. These data belong to a study of blood T cell repertoires in COVID-19. Study overall: The analysed material was cDNA or gDNA that came from T cells, B-cell-depleted T cells, or PBMCs.

Sequencing was carried out using peripheral blood. The receptor's source is a man aged 55-75 years with acute or convalescent COVID-19. The chain combines TRBV14 with TRBJ2-3; TRBD2 is a possible D gene (5 bases). The CDR3 sequence: CASSRLLGTDTQYF. In DNA, the CDR3 is TGTGCCAGCAGCCGACTACTGGGGACAGATACGCAGTATTTT.